What follows describes a single T cell receptor beta chain. Its specific antigen is unknown. Nothing much larger sits one base from this clone, and base qualities are not available. For sequencing of the TCRbeta CDR3 region, genomic DNA was extracted from the sorted cells. TCRbeta CDR3 regions were sequenced using the immunoSEQ Assay. This is the immuneACCESS table as TCRdb keeps it, with only in-frame sequences that have V and J called. A part of the clones is gone; compared with another copy, unresolved V genes explain less than half, and the rest is unexplained. This sample lists roughly 50,000 clones; approximately 84% were detected once. The biggest ten clones account for more than 1% of the sample. Patients with a history of autoimmune disease or receiving systemic immunosuppression were excluded from the trial. Peripheral blood for TCR sequencing was drawn from every dose cohort at baseline, at cycle 4 day 1 and at cycle 7 day 1. The samples were taken from a phase I, first-in-human, multicenter, open-label dose-escalation trial of ivuxolimab. Adults with locally advanced or metastatic melanoma, renal cell, hepatocellular, or head and neck squamous cell carcinoma were enrolled in the trial. CD4+ and CD8+ T cells were sorted separately from peripheral blood before TCR sequencing.

The sample comes from a study of OX40 agonist ivuxolimab in advanced cancers. With regard to the full study: The costimulatory receptor OX40 (CD134) was targeted by ivuxolimab, a fully human IgG2 agonistic monoclonal antibody. Intravenous ivuxolimab was administered to patients every 2 weeks at six dose levels: 0.01, 0.1, 0.3, 1.5, 3 and 10 mg/kg. Of the approximately 53 patients in dose escalation, about 20 had hepatocellular carcinoma, some 15 had melanoma, 9 had renal cell carcinoma and 9 had head and neck cancer. In the dose-escalation cohort, 82.7% of patients were male, and the mean age was around 60 years, with a range of 23 to 79. Patients were allowed to have had prior anti-PD-1, anti-PD-L1 or anti-CTLA-4 therapy, and 30% to 40% of the dose-escalation patients had previously received checkpoint inhibitors. Partial responses were achieved by three dose-escalation patients, of whom one had hepatocellular carcinoma and two had cutaneous melanoma. The purpose of peripheral TCRbeta sequencing was to test whether ivuxolimab changed TCR sequence diversity and led to clonal T-cell expansion. The paper describes the monotherapy dose-escalation part (N = 52 patients) of the phase I trial of ivuxolimab. The study at large found these results: In the 0.1-3.0 mg/kg groups, partial responders had among the lowest normalized peripheral clonal expansion, particularly in CD8+ T cells. After ivuxolimab, CD8+ T cells had more expanded clones than CD4+ T cells on average. Low levels of normalized T-cell clonal expansion were also seen in some patients who did not respond. At doses of 0.1 to 3.0 mg/kg, clonal expansion of both CD4+ and CD8+ T cells in blood was seen between baseline and week 6. The antigen specificity of the clonally expanded peripheral T cells was not determined.

V loses 3 bases of germline sequence and J loses 4 bases, and the interval between the two ends is 6 bases. The CDR3 has 12 amino acids, counting the end cysteine and phenylalanine. The retained sequence is limited to the CDR3, 36 bases, with the frame set at the first base. CDR1 and CDR2 are drawn from the germline V gene: MDHEN, SYDVKM. This chain joins TRBV28 to TRBJ1-1, and TRBD1 may be the D gene, going by 5 matching bases. Source: CD4+ or CD8+ T cells sorted from blood, taken in a trial of the OX40 agonist ivuxolimab. The TCR was taken from an adult with an advanced solid tumor such as melanoma, head and neck, liver or kidney cancer. CDR3 region: CASSFGGTEAFF. The DNA reads as follows: TGTGCCAGCAGTTTCGGGGGCACTGAAGCTTTCTTT.